This TCR beta chain was obtained from a study of cytomegalovirus exposure and HLA in healthy donors. Overall study context: Of the donors genotyped, 398 in all, 65% to 90% fell in the Caucasian-associated ancestry cluster.

Study-wide findings and caveats: TCR beta chain V- and J-gene trimming was linked, in a later analysis, to a missense variant in DCLRE1C. It was taken for granted in presence/absence analyses that sequencing depth across donors was roughly uniform.

The V gene end was trimmed by 5 bases and the J gene end by 3 bases; junction bases not matched to a gene: 8. The CDR3 loop spans 15 amino acids. Germline CDR1 reads SGHTS; CDR2 reads YDEGEE. With regard to this clone: Its matching antigen is unknown.

PCR employed 60 Vbeta and 13 Jbeta primers. Method: immunoSEQ multiplex PCR; TCRdb's copy keeps in-frame clones and lacks some. In the table there are 100,000 to 150,000 clones, about 72% of which are singletons. The chain carries TRBV5-8 and TRBJ1-5; 7 nucleotides align to TRBD1. This TCR was sampled from a female donor in good health and CMV-seronegative. Sequencing used PBMCs. CDR3 sequence reads: CASSSGTAVNQPQHF. In nucleotides, the CDR3 is TGTGCCAGCAGTTCAGGGACAGCAGTCAATCAGCCCCAGCATTTT.